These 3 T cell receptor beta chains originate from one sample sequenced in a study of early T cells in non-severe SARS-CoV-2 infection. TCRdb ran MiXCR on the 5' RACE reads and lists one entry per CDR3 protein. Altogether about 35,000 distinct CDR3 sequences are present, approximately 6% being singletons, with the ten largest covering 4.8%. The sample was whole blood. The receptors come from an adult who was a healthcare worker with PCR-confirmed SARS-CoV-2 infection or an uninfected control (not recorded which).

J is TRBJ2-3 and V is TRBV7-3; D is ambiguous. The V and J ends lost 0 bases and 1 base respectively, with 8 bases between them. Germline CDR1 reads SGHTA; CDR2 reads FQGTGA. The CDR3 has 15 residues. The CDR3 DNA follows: TGTGCCAGCAGCTTAACCCTAACGCGCACAGATACGCAGTATTTT. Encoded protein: CASSLTLTRTDTQYF.

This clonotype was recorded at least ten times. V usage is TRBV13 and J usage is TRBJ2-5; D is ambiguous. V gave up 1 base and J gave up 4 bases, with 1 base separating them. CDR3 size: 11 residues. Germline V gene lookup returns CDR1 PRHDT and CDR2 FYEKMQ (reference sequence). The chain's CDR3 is CASSLAETQYF. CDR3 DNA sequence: TGTGCCAGCAGCTTAGCAGAGACCCAGTACTTC.

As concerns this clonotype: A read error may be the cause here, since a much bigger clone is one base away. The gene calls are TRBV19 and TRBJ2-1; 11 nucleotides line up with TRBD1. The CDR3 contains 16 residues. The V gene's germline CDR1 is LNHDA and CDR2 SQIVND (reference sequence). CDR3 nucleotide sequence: TGTGCCGGTAGTATAGAGGACAGGGGGCCCTTGGATGAGCAGTTCTTC. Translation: CAGSIEDRGPLDEQFF.